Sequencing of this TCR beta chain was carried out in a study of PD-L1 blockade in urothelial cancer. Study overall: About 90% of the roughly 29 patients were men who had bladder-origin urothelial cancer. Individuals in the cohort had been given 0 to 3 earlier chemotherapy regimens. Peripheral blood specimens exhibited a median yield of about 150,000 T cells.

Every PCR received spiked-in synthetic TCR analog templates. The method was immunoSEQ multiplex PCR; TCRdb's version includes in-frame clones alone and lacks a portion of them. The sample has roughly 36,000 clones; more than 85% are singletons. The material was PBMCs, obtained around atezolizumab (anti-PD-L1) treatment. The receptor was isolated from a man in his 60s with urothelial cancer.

The CDR3 nucleotides are TGTGCCAGCAGTTATCCGGCGGGCCAAAGGACCGGGGAGCTGTTTTTT. Its protein is CASSYPAGQRTGELFF. The chain combines TRBV28 with TRBJ2-2, with D perhaps matching TRBD2 (5 bases). The germline gives CDR1 MDHEN, CDR2 SYDVKM. CDR3 size: 16 residues. The V end was cut by 4 bases, the J end by 5 bases, with 17 bases between.